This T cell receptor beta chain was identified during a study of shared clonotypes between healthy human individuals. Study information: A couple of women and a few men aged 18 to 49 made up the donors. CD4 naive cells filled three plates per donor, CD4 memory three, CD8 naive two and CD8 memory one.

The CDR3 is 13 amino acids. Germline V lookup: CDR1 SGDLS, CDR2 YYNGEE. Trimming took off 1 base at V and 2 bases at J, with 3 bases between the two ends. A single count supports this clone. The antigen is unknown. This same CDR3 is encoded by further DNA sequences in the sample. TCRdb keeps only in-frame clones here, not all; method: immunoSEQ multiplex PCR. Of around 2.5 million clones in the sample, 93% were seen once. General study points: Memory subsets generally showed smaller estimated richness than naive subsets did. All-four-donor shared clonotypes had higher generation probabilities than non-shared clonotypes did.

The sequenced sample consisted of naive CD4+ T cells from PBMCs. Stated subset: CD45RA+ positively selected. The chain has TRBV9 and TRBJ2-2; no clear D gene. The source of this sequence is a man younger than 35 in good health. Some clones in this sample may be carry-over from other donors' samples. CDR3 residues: CASSVTNTGELFF. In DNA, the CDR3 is TGTGCCAGCAGCGTAACTAACACCGGGGAGCTGTTTTTT.